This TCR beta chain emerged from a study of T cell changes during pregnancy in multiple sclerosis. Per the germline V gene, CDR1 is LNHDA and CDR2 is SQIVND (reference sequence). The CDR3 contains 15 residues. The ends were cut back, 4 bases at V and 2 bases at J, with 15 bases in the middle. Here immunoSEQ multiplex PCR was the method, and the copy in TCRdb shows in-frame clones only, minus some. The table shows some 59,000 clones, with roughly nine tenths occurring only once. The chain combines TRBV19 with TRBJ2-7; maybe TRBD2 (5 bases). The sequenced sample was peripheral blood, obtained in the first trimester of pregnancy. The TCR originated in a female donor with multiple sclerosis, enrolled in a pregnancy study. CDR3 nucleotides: TGTGCCAGTAGTACCTTCCTTAGCGAGACCTACGAGCAGTACTTC. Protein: CASSTFLSETYEQYF. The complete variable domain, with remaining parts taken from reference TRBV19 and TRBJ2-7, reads DGGITQSPKYLFRKEGQNVTLSCEQNLNHDAMYWYRQDPGQGLRLIYYSQIVNDFQKGDIAEGYSVSREKKESFPLTVTSAQKNPTAFYLCASSTFLSETYEQYFGPGTRLTVT.